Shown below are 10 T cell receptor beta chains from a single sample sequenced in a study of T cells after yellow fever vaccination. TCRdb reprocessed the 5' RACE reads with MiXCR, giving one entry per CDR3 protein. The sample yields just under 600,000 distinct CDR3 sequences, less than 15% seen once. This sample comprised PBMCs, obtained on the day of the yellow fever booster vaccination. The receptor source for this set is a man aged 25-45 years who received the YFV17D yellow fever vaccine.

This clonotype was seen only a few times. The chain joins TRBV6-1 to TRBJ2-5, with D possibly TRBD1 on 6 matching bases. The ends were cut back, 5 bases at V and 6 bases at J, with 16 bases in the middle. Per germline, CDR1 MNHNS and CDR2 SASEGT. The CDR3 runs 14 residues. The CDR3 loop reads CASSTDRVPKTQYF. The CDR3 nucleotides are TGTGCCAGCAGTACGGACAGAGTCCCCAAGACCCAGTACTTC.

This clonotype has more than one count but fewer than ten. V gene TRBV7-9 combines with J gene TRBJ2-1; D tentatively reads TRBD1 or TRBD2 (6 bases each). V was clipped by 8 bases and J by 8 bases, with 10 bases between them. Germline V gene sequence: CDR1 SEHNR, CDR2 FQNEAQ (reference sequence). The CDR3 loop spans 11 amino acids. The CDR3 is CASYGGYEQFF. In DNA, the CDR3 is TGTGCCAGCTACGGGGGCTATGAGCAGTTCTTC.

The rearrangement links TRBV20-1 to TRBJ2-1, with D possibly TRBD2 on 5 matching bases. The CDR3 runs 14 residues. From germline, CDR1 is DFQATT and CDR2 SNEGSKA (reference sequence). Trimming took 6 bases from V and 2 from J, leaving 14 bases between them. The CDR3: CSAIPAAAYNEQFF. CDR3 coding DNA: TGCAGTGCCATCCCAGCGGCCGCCTACAATGAGCAGTTCTTC.

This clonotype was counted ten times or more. The CDR3 spells CASSFLAGGRNTQYF. For the CDR3, the DNA is TGTGCCAGCAGTTTCCTAGCGGGAGGGAGGAATACGCAGTATTTT. J is TRBJ2-3 and V is TRBV12-3 or TRBV12-4; 12 nucleotides align to TRBD2. The junction had 5 bases not matched to a gene; V was cut back by 3 bases and J by 7 bases. CDR3 size: 15 residues.

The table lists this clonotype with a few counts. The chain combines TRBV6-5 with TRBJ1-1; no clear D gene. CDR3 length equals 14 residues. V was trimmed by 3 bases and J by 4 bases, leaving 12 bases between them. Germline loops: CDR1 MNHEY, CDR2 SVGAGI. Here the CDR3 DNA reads TGTGCCAGCAGTTATCTCGAGATAAGCACTGAAGCTTTCTTT. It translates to CASSYLEISTEAFF.

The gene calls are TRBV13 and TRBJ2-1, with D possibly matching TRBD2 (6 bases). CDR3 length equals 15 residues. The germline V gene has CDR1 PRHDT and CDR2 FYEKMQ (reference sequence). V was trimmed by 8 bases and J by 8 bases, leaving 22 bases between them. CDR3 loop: CASLFGLANTDEQFF. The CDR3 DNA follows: TGTGCCAGCCTTTTCGGCCTAGCGAACACCGATGAGCAGTTCTTC.

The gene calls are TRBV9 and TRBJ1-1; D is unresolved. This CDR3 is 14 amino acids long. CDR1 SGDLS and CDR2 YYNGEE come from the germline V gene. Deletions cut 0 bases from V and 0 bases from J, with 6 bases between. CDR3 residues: CASSVGELNTEAFF. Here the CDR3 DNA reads TGTGCCAGCAGCGTAGGAGAACTGAACACTGAAGCTTTCTTT.

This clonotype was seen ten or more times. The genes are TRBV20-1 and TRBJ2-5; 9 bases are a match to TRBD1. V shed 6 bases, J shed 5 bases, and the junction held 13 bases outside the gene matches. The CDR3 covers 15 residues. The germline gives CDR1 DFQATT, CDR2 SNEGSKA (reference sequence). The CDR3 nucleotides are TGCAGTGCCCCGACCGGGACAGGGTTTTGGGAGACCCAGTACTTC. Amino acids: CSAPTGTGFWETQYF.

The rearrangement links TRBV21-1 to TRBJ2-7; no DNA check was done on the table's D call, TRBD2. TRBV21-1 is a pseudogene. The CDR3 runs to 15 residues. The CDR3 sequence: CASRGSGGALYEQYF. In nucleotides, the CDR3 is TGTGCCAGCAGGGGTAGCGGTGGGGCGCTCTACGAGCAGTACTTC.

The CDR3 nucleotides read TGTGCCAGCAGCCAAGCCAGAACGAACACCGGGGAGCTGTTTTTT. Protein product: CASSQARTNTGELFF. The chain recombines TRBV16 with TRBJ2-2; no clear D. Trimming cost V 2 bases and J 0 bases, with 7 bases left between them. This CDR3 contains 15 residues. Germline V gene lookup returns CDR1 KGHSY and CDR2 FQNENV.